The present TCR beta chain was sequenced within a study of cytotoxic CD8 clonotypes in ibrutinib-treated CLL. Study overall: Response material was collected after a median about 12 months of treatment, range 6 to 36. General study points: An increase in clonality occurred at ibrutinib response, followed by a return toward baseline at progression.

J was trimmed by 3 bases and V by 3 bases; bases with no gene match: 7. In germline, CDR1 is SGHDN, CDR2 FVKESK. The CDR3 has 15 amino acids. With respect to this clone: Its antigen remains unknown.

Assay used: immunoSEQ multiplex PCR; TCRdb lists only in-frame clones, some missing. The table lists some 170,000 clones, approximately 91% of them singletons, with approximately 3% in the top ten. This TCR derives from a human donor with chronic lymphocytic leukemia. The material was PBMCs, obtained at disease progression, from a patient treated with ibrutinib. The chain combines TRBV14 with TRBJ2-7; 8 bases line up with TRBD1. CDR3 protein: CASSHVRDRNYEQYF. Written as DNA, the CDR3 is TGTGCCAGCAGCCATGTCCGGGACAGGAACTACGAGCAGTACTTC.